The entry that follows covers one T cell receptor (beta chain) sequence. Its specificity is not known. The source of the sample is a study of a mutant IDH1 vaccine in newly diagnosed glioma. On the study more broadly: The sex distribution of treated patients was approximately 62% male and 37.5% female, with a mean age of roughly 40 years. Previous treatment comprised radiotherapy, temozolomide, or both, mostly both.

The study's findings and limits: Top-clonotype changes in peripheral T cells seemed unrelated to pseudoprogression.

V lost 4 bases to trimming and J lost 3 bases, with 17 bases between them. The germline V gene has CDR1 SGHDT and CDR2 YYEEEE. CDR3 size: 15 residues. Time point in this sample: baseline, week 1 (first vaccination visit). Sample treatment: pre-vaccination baseline after standard-of-care therapy. Newly diagnosed WHO grade 3 or 4 IDH1-mutant, ATRX-lost astrocytomas were identified in the donors. Here immunoSEQ multiplex PCR was the method, and the copy in TCRdb shows in-frame clones only, minus some. The table has around 67,000 clones, 83% seen once. This chain uses TRBV5-6 with TRBJ2-7; D not certain. The receptor was derived from a woman aged 18-29 years with glioma. Some clones in this sample may be carry-over from other donors' samples. This specimen was peripheral blood mononuclear cells (PBMCs), taken from a glioma patient treated with radiotherapy, temozolomide or both. DNA of the CDR3: TGTGCCAGCAGCGGCCTTGGAGCGCGAAACTACGAGCAGTACTTC. Translated: CASSGLGARNYEQYF.